This T cell receptor beta chain appears in the sequencing data of a study of T cell responses to AZD1222 COVID-19 vaccine. As to this clone: The antigen remains undetermined.

Regarding the study as a whole: Spike-specific TCR depth and breadth grew after two AZD1222 doses. Most donors were white British and more were female, and clonal diversity was possibly underestimated.

The CDR3 runs to 15 residues. V was trimmed by 3 bases and J by 4 bases, leaving 15 bases between them. In germline, CDR1 is MDHEN, CDR2 SYDVKM. Measured with immunoSEQ multiplex PCR; TCRdb has only the in-frame clones, and not every one. The sample gives approximately 77,000 clones, roughly 90% of which show up once; roughly 4.7% is in the top ten. Specimen: peripheral blood, collected 28 days after the second AZD1222 dose. The receptor was isolated from an adult who received the AZD1222 COVID-19 vaccine. This sequence joins TRBV28 and TRBJ1-2; D gene ambiguous. For the CDR3, the DNA is TGTGCCAGCAGTTTTGGCGGAGCCCAAGGCTATGGCTACACCTTC. Translated: CASSFGGAQGYGYTF.